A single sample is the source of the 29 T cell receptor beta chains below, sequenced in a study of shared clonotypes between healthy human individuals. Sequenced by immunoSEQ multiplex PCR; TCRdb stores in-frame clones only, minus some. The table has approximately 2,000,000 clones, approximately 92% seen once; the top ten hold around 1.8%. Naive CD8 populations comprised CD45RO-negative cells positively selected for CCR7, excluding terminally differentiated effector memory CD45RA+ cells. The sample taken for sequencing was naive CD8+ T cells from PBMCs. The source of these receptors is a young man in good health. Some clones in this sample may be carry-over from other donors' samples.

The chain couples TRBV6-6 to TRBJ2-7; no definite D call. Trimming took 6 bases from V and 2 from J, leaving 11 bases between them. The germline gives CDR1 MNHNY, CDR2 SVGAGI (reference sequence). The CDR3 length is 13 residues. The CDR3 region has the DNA TGTGCCAGCAGCGTCAATACAGCCTACGAGCAGTACTTC. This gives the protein CASSVNTAYEQYF.

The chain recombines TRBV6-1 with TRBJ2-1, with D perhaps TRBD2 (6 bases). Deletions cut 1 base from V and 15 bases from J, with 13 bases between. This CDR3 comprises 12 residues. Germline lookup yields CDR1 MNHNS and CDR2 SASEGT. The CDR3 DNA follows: TGTGCCAGCAGTGAAGTCCCAACGGGGGTGTTCTTC. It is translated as CASSEVPTGVFF.

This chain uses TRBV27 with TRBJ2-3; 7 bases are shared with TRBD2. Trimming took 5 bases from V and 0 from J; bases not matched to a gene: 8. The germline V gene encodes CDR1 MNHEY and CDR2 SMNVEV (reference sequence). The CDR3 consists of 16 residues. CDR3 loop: CASSLSGPTSTDTQYF. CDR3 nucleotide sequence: TGTGCCAGCAGTCTTAGCGGGCCTACTAGCACAGATACGCAGTATTTT.

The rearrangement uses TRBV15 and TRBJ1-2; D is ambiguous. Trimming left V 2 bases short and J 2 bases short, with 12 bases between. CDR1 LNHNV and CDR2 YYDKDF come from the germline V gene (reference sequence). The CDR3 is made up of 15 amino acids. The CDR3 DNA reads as TGTGCCACCAGCAGACCCTGGGCCGGAAACTATGGCTACACCTTC. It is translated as CATSRPWAGNYGYTF.

The CDR3 nucleotides read TGTGCCAGCAGCGGACCGGGACAGGGCTGGGATGGCTACACCTTC. It yields the protein CASSGPGQGWDGYTF. The rearrangement joins TRBV9 to TRBJ1-2; 9 bases align to TRBD1. Looked up from germline, CDR1 is SGDLS and CDR2 is YYNGEE. The CDR3 contains 15 residues. J lost 6 bases, V lost 3 bases, and 9 bases had no gene match.

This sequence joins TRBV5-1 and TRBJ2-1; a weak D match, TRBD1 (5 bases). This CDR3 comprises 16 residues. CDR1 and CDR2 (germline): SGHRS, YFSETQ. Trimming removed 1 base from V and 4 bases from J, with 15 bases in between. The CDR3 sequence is CASSLYGQGGYNEQFF. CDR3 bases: TGCGCCAGCAGCTTGTACGGGCAGGGTGGATACAATGAGCAGTTCTTC.

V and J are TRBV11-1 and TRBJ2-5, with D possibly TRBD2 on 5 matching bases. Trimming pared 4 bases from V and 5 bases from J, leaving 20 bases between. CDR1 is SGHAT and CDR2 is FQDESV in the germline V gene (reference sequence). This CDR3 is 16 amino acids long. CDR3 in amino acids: CASSSAPGLLSETQYF. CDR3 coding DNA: TGTGCCAGCAGCTCAGCCCCAGGACTCCTCAGTGAGACCCAGTACTTC.

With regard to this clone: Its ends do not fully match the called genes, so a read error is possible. The CDR3 DNA reads TGTGCCACCAGCGGAGACTCGTCAGCGGGACGCTACGAGCAGTACTTC. Encoded protein: CATSGDSSAGRYEQYF. The chain couples TRBV15 to TRBJ2-7, with 7 bases aligning to TRBD2. CDR3 length: 16 residues. CDR1 and CDR2 (germline): LNHNV, YYDKDF (reference sequence).

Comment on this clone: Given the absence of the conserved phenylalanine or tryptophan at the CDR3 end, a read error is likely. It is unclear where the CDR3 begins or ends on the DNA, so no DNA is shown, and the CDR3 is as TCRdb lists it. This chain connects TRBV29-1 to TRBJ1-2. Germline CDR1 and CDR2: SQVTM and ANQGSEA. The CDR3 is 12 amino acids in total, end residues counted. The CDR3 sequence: CSARTLYGYTFD.

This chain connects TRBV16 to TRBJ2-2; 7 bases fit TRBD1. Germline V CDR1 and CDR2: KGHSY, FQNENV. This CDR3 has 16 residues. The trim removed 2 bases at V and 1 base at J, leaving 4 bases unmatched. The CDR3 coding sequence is TGTGCCAGCAGCCAACGGACAGGCGTGAACACCGGGGAGCTGTTTTTT. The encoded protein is CASSQRTGVNTGELFF.

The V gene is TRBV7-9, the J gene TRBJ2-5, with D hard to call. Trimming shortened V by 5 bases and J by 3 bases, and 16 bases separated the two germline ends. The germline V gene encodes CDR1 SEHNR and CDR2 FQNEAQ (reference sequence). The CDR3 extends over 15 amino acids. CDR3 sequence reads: CASSLSPKEEETQYF. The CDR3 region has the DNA TGTGCCAGCAGCCTCAGTCCCAAGGAAGAAGAGACCCAGTACTTC.

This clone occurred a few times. CDR3: CASSFLDSDQPQHF. As DNA, the CDR3 is TGTGCCAGCAGTTTTCTGGACAGCGATCAGCCCCAGCATTTT. The chain uses TRBV6-5 and TRBJ1-5, with D tentatively TRBD1 (6 bases). V was trimmed by 4 bases and J by 5 bases, leaving 12 bases between them. Per the germline V gene, CDR1 is MNHEY and CDR2 is SVGAGI. The CDR3 totals 14 residues.

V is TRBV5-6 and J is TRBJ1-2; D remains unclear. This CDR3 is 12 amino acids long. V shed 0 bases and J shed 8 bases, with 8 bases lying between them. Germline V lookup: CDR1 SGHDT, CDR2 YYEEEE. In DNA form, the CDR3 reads TGTGCCAGCAGCTTGGTTTTCAGCGGCTACACCTTC. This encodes CASSLVFSGYTF.

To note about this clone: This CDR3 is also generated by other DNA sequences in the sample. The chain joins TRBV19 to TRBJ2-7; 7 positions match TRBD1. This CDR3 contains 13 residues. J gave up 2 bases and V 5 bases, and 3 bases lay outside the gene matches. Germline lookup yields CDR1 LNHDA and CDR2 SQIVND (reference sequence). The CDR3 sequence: CASSPGQAYEQYF. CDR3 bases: TGTGCCAGTAGTCCTGGACAGGCCTACGAGCAGTACTTC.

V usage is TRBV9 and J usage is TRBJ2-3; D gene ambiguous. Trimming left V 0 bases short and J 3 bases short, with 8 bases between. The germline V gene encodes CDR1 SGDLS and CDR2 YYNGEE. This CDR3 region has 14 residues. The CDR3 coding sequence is TGTGCCAGCAGCGTAGCCGCCAAGACAGATACGCAGTATTTT. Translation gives CASSVAAKTDTQYF.

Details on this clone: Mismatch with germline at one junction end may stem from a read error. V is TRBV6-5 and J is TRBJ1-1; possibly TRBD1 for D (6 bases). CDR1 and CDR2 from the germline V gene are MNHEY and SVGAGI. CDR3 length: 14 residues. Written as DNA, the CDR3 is TGTGCCAGCATTTACAGGGCTGGAGACACTGAAGCTTTCTTT. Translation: CASIYRAGDTEAFF.

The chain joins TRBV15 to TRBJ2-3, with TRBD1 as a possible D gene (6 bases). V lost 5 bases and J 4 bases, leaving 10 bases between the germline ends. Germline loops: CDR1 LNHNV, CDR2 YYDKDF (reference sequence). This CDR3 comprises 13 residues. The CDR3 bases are TGTGCCACCAGCGCCCGACAGGCAGATACGCAGTATTTT. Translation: CATSARQADTQYF.

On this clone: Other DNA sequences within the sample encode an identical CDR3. The CDR3: CASSSSGYNEQFF. The CDR3 DNA reads as TGTGCCAGCTCTAGTTCTGGGTACAATGAGCAGTTCTTC. The chain combines TRBV9 with TRBJ2-1; D gene ambiguous. The germline V and J ends were trimmed by 7 bases and 4 bases, with 12 bases remaining between them. Per germline, CDR1 SGDLS and CDR2 YYNGEE. This CDR3 is 13 amino acids long.

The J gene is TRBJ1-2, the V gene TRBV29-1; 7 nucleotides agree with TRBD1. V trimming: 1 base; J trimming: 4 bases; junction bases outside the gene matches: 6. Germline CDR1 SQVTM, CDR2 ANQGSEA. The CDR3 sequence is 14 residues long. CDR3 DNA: TGCAGCGTTGAAGGACAGGGAGTCGGCTATGGCTACACCTTC. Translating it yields CSVEGQGVGYGYTF.

The CDR3 loop is CASTQGGERHEQFF. CDR3 sequence (DNA): TGTGCCAGCACTCAAGGGGGGGAGCGGCATGAGCAGTTCTTC. The genes are TRBV4-2 and TRBJ2-1; D may be TRBD2 (7 bases). Trimming left V 7 bases short and J 8 bases short, with 18 bases between. The germline V gene encodes CDR1 LGHNA and CDR2 YNFKEQ. The CDR3 consists of 14 residues.

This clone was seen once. This CDR3 is CASSSNIGVYEQYF. The CDR3 nucleotides are TGTGCCAGCAGTTCCAACATAGGGGTCTACGAGCAGTACTTC. The genes are TRBV5-6 and TRBJ2-7, with D possibly TRBD1 on 5 matching bases. Germline CDR1 is SGHDT and CDR2 is YYEEEE. This CDR3 comprises 14 residues. V gave up 5 bases and J gave up 3 bases, with 15 bases separating them. Combining the CDR3 with reference TRBV5-6 and TRBJ2-7 gives the whole variable domain DAGVTQSPTHLIKTRGQQVTLRCSPKSGHDTVSWYQQALGQGPQFIFQYYEEEERQRGNFPDRFSGHQFPNYSSELNVNALLLGDSALYLCASSSNIGVYEQYFGPGTRLTVT.

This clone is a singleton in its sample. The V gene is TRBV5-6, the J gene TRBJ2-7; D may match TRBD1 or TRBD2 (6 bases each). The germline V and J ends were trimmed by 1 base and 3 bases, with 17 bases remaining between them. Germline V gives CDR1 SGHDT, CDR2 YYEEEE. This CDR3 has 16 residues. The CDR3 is CASSLPGRGGIYEQYF. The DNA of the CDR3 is TGTGCCAGCAGCTTGCCGGGCAGGGGAGGAATCTACGAGCAGTACTTC.

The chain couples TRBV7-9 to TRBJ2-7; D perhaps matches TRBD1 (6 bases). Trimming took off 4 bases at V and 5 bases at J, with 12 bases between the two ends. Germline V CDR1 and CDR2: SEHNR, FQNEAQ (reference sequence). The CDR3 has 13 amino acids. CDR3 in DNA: TGTGCCAGCAGCTCCCGCAGGGGCAACGAGCAGTACTTC. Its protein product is CASSSRRGNEQYF.

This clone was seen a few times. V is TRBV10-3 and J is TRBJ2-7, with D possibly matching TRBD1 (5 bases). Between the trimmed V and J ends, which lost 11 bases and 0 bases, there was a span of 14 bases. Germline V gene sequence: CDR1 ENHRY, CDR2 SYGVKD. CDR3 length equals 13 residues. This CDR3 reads CALQAESSYEQYF. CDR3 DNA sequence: TGTGCCCTACAGGCGGAGTCCTCCTACGAGCAGTACTTC.

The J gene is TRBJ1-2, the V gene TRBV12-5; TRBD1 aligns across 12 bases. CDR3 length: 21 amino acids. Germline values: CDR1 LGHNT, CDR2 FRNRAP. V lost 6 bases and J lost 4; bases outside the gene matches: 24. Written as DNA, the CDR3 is TGTGCTAGTGGCCGCGACAATAATCCTCGGGGACAGGGGGCGTCGGGCTATGGCTACACCTTC. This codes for CASGRDNNPRGQGASGYGYTF.

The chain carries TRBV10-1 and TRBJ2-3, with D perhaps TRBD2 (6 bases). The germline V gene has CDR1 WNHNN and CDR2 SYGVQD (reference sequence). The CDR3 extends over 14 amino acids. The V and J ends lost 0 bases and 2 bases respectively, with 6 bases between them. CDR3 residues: CASSESDYTDTQYF. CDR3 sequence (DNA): TGCGCCAGCAGTGAGTCGGACTACACAGATACGCAGTATTTT.

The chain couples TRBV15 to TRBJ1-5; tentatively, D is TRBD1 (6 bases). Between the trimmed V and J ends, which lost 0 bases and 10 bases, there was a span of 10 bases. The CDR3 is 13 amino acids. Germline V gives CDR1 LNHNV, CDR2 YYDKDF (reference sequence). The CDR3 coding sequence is TGTGCCACCAGCAGAGATAGGGGGGCACCCCAGCATTTT. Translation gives CATSRDRGAPQHF.

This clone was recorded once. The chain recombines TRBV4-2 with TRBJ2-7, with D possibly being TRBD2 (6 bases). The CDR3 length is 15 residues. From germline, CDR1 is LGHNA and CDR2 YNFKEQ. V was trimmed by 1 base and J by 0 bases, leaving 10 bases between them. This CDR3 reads CASSQALATSYEQYF. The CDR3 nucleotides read TGTGCCAGCAGCCAAGCCCTAGCGACCTCCTACGAGCAGTACTTC.

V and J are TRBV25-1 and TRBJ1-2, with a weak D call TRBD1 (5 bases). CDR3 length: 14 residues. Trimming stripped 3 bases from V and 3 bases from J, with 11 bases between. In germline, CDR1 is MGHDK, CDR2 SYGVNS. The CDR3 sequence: CASSEVGQYYGYTF. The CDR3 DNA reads TGTGCCAGCAGTGAGGTGGGGCAGTACTATGGCTACACCTTC.